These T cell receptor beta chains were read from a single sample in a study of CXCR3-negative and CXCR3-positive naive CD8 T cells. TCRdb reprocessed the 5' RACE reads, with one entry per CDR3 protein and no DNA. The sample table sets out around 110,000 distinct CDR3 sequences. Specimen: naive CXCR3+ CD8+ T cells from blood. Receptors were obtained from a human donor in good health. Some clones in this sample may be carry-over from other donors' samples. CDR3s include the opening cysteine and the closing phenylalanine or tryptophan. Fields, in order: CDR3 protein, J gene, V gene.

CDR3 protein: CASRPQGWERGLLGEQFF
J gene: TRBJ2-1
V gene: TRBV11-2

CDR3 protein: CASSFPTLAGGPGGELFF
J gene: TRBJ2-2
V gene: TRBV6-5

CDR3 protein: CSAREGDFTDTQYF
J gene: TRBJ2-3
V gene: TRBV20-1

CDR3 protein: CASRGRDRDHYGYTF
J gene: TRBJ1-2
V gene: TRBV7-9

CDR3 protein: CASSLQRETSYEQYF
J gene: TRBJ2-7
V gene: TRBV5-1

CDR3 protein: CATSIYRDNGNEQFF
J gene: TRBJ2-1
V gene: TRBV15

CDR3 protein: CATSADSRGPGGQFF
J gene: TRBJ2-1
V gene: TRBV24-1

CDR3 protein: CASSVRDTGNIQYF
J gene: TRBJ2-4
V gene: TRBV27

CDR3 protein: CASSSPQGSYEQYF
J gene: TRBJ2-7
V gene: TRBV7-9

CDR3 protein: CASSTGTASYEQYF
J gene: TRBJ2-7
V gene: TRBV5-1

CDR3 protein: CSARATSSYEQYF
J gene: TRBJ2-7
V gene: TRBV29-1

CDR3 protein: CASSEGWGPPYNEQFF
J gene: TRBJ2-1
V gene: TRBV2

CDR3 protein: CASSWVANEQFF
J gene: TRBJ2-1
V gene: TRBV7-9

CDR3 protein: CASSSDTSRYEQYF
J gene: TRBJ2-7
V gene: TRBV7-9

CDR3 protein: CASSGLDPRSYGYTF
J gene: TRBJ1-2
V gene: TRBV12-3/TRBV12-4

CDR3 protein: CASSSLDSGESTDTQYF
J gene: TRBJ2-3
V gene: TRBV28

CDR3 protein: CASSPGASEQYF
J gene: TRBJ2-7
V gene: TRBV13

CDR3 protein: CASSLLSDGGFLKLFF
J gene: TRBJ1-4
V gene: TRBV12-3/TRBV12-4

CDR3 protein: CSVEGAGETYEQYF
J gene: TRBJ2-7
V gene: TRBV29-1

CDR3 protein: CASSLGTSGSGETQYF
J gene: TRBJ2-5
V gene: TRBV7-9

CDR3 protein: CASRAFSGGPQETQYF
J gene: TRBJ2-5
V gene: TRBV2

CDR3 protein: CAWSLPGESYEQYF
J gene: TRBJ2-7
V gene: TRBV30